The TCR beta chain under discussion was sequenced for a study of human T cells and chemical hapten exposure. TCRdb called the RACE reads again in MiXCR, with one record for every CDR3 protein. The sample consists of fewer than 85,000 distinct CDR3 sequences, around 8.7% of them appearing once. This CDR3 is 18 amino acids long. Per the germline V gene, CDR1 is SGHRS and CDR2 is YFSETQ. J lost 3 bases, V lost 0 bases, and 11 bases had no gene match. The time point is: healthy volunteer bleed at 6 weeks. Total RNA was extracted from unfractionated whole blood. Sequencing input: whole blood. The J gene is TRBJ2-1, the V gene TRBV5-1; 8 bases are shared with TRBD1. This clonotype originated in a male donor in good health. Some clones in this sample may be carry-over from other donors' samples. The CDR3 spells CASSLAPGPGGYYNEQFF. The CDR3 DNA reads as TGCGCCAGCAGCTTGGCCCCCGGGCCAGGGGGCTACTACAATGAGCAGTTCTTC.